The source of this T cell receptor beta chain is a study of blood T cell repertoires in COVID-19. The CDR3 sequence is 18 residues long. Trimming removed 6 bases at V and 4 bases at J, with 28 bases between. Germline CDR1 reads PRHDT; CDR2 reads FYEKMQ (reference sequence). Sequencing used immunoSEQ multiplex PCR; TCRdb keeps in-frame clones, though not all of them. This sample carries about 480,000 clones, 75% to 90% of them seen once, and the ten largest clones take 4% to 5.5%. This TCR was recovered from a woman aged 25 to 45 with acute or convalescent COVID-19. Material: peripheral blood. The rearrangement uses TRBV13 and TRBJ2-7; D perhaps matches TRBD2 (7 bases). DNA of the CDR3: TGTGCCAGCAGAACGCGGGGGCAGAGGCCCCCCTCGGGTTACGAGCAGTACTTC. Amino acid sequence: CASRTRGQRPPSGYEQYF.